This T cell receptor (beta chain) was documented in a study of regulatory dendritic cells for organ transplantation. Allogeneic regulatory or mature dendritic cells were co-cultured for roughly five days with CFSE-labeled sorted T cells at 1:10. The CDR3 has 15 residues. CDR1 is SGDLS, CDR2 YYNGEE, per germline. The V end was cut by 3 bases, the J end by 0 bases, with 7 bases between. Notes on the study in general: Naive T cells showed high diversity, memory cells less, memory CD8+ least.

The data were produced by immunoSEQ multiplex PCR, yet TCRdb's version contains in-frame clones alone and is incomplete. In the table there are fewer than 6,000 clones, around 74% of which are singletons. Concerning this clone itself: Its specificity is unknown.

This sequence originates from a human donor in good health. The specimen sequenced was memory CD8+ T cells from blood cultured with regulatory dendritic cells. Subset of the sample: CD45RO+ memory T cells. The chain couples TRBV9 to TRBJ2-6; weak D call: TRBD1 (6 bases). As DNA, the CDR3 is TGTGCCAGCAGCGGGACAGCCTCTGGGGCCAACGTCCTGACTTTC. This encodes CASSGTASGANVLTF.